This T cell receptor beta chain was identified in a study of blood T cell repertoires in COVID-19. Across the study: The samples span acute and convalescent COVID-19 from the United States, Italy and Spain.

This clone was counted a few times. V dropped 5 bases and J dropped 8 bases, with 12 bases sitting between them. CDR3 length: 13 residues. CDR1 is LNHDA and CDR2 is SQIVND in the germline V gene (reference sequence). Produced via immunoSEQ multiplex PCR; TCRdb's table is partial and in-frame only. The sample yields some 110,000 clones, around 86% seen once. This clonotype was obtained from a man aged 35-49 years with acute or convalescent COVID-19. The gene calls are TRBV19 and TRBJ1-4; D possibly corresponds to TRBD1 (6 bases). The sequenced material came from peripheral blood. The CDR3 DNA is TGTGCCAGTAGTCAGGGGATGGGGGAAAAACTGTTTTTT. Its translation is CASSQGMGEKLFF. Full variable domain (outside the CDR3, taken from reference TRBV19 and TRBJ1-4): DGGITQSPKYLFRKEGQNVTLSCEQNLNHDAMYWYRQDPGQGLRLIYYSQIVNDFQKGDIAEGYSVSREKKESFPLTVTSAQKNPTAFYLCASSQGMGEKLFFGSGTQLSVL.